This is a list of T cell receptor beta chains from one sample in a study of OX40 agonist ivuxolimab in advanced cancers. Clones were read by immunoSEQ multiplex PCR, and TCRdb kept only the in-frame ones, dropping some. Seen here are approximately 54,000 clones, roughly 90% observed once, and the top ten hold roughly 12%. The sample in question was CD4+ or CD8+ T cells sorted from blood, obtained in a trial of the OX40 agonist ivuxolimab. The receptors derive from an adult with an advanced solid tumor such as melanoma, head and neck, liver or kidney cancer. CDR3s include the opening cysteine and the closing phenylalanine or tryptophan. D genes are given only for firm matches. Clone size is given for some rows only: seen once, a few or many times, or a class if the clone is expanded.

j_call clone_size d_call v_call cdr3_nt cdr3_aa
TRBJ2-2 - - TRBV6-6 TGCCCCCGGTCCGGGGAGCTGTTTTTT CPRSGELFF
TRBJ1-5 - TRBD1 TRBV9 TGTGCCAGCAGCCCGGGACAGTACGAGGATCAGCCCCAGCATTTT CASSPGQYEDQPQHF
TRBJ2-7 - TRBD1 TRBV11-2 TGTGCCAGCAGCCCCCTACTAACCGGGACAGGGATTGGAAACGAGCAGTACTTC CASSPLLTGTGIGNEQYF
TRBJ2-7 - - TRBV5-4 TGTGCCAGCAGCCCAGGGACCAACTCCTACGAGCAGTACTTC CASSPGTNSYEQYF
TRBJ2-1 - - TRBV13 TGTGCCAGCAGCCTCACGGGACTGTACTCCTACAATGAGCAGTTCTTC CASSLTGLYSYNEQFF
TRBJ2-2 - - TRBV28 TGTGCCAGCAGTTTTGCGAACACCGGGGAGCTGTTTTTT CASSFANTGELFF
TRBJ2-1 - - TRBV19 TGTGCCAGTAGTATGGCACTAGTCGGTGAGCAGTTCTTC CASSMALVGEQFF
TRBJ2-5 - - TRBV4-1 TGCGCCAGCAGCCCCGGACAGGAGGGAATAGAGACCCAGTACTTC CASSPGQEGIETQYF
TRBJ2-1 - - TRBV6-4 TGTGCCAGCAGTGACAAGCGGAAGAGCTCCTACAATGAGCAGTTCTTC CASSDKRKSSYNEQFF
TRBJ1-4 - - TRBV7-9 TGTGCCAGCACCCTCGGAGCTAATGAAAAACTGTTTTTT CASTLGANEKLFF
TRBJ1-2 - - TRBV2 TGTGCCAGCAGGCCAAGAGGGTCTTTCTATGGCTACACCTTC CASRPRGSFYGYTF
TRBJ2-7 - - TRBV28 TGTGCCAGCAGTTTGGTGGGGCGGGGTGAGCAGTACTTC CASSLVGRGEQYF
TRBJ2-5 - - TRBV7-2 TGTGCCAGCAGCTTAGTAGAGTGGGAGACCCAGTACTTC CASSLVEWETQYF
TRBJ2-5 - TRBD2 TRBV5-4 TGTGCCAGCAGCCCGCCGAGTGGGCGGGAGGGCCAAGAGACCCAGTACTTC CASSPPSGREGQETQYF
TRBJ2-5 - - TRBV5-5 TGTGCCAGCAGCTTGGGCCTCTCGGCCGGAGAGACCCAGTACTTC CASSLGLSAGETQYF
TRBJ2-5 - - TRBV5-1 TGCGCCAGCAGCCCAACCTACGGACAGAAACAAGAGACCCAGTACTTC CASSPTYGQKQETQYF
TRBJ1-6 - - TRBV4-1 TGCGCCAGCAGCCAAGTCCAGACAGTGGATAATTCACCCCTCCACTTT CASSQVQTVDNSPLHF
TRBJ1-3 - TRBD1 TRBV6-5 TGTGCCAGCAGTTCCCTGGGACAGGCCGATGGAAACACCATATATTTT CASSSLGQADGNTIYF
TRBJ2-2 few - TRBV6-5 TGTGCCAGCAGCCCTGACGGCGGGAAGCTGTTTTTT CASSPDGGKLFF
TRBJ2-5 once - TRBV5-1 TGCGCCAGCAGCTTGGCCGAAGAGACCCAGTACTTC CASSLAEETQYF
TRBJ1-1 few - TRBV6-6 TGTGCCAGCAGCCACGGTCCTGAAGCTTTCTTT CASSHGPEAFF
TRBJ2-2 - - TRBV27 TGTGCCACCGTTGGGTCCTCCACCGGGGAGCTGTTTTTT CATVGSSTGELFF
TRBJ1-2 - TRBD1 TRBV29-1 TGCAGCGTTGAAGAACCCTCACAGGGGAACTATGGCTACACCTTC CSVEEPSQGNYGYTF
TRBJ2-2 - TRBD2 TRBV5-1 TGCGCCAGCAGCTTGAGGTCTAGCGGGAGGGCCCCCGGGGAGCTGTTTTTT CASSLRSSGRAPGELFF
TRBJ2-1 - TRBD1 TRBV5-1 TGCGCCAGCAGCCTAGGGACAGGGGCCTTTAATGAGCAGTTCTTC CASSLGTGAFNEQFF
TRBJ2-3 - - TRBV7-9 TGTGCCAGCAGCTTAAGTGCAGATACGCAGTATTTT CASSLSADTQYF
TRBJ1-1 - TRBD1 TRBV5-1 TGCGCCAGCAGCCTTCGGACAGGGCCGAACACTGAAGCTTTCTTT CASSLRTGPNTEAFF
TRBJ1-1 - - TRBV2 TGTGCCAGCAGTGTTGCAGGGTGGGACACTGAAGCTTTCTTT CASSVAGWDTEAFF
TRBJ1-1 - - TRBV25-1 TGTGCCAGCAGTGAACAGGAGAACACTGAAGCTTTCTTT CASSEQENTEAFF
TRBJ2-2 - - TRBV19 TGTGCCAGTAGTATATCACCGAACACCGGGGAGCTGTTTTTT CASSISPNTGELFF
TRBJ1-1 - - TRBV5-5 TGTGCCAGCAGCTTGTGGGTCAGGTCAGACACTGAAGCTTTCTTT CASSLWVRSDTEAFF
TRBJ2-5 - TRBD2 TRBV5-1 TGCGCCAGCAGCTTGGGCGGGGGGGAGACCCAGTACTTC CASSLGGGETQYF
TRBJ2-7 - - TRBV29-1 TGCAGCGTTACGGGGTCCGCCTACGAGCAGTACTTC CSVTGSAYEQYF
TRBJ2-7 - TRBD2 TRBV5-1 TGCGCCAGCAGCTTCGCGCCTAGCGGGAACTACGAGCAGTACTTC CASSFAPSGNYEQYF